This T cell receptor beta chain was observed in a study of T cells after yellow fever vaccination. TCRdb reprocessed the 5' RACE reads via MiXCR and lists one record per CDR3 protein. The sample lists fewer than 400,000 distinct CDR3 sequences, about 10% occurring once. In its sample, this clonotype was seen many times. The V gene lost 7 bases and the J gene lost 2 bases, with 4 bases spanning the gap. The germline V gene encodes CDR1 SQVTM and CDR2 ANQGSEA. There are 10 residues in the CDR3. The sequencing here drew on CD4+ T cells sorted from PBMCs, taken 45 days after the yellow fever booster vaccination. This receptor was obtained from a man younger than 35 who received the YFV17D yellow fever vaccine. The chain uses TRBV29-1 and TRBJ2-3; D is undetermined. The CDR3 protein is CSAITDTQYF. The CDR3 DNA reads as TGCAGCGCGATCACAGATACGCAGTATTTT.